This TCR beta chain derives from a study of blood T cell repertoires in COVID-19. For the study at large: PBMCs, B-cell-depleted T cells, or T cells were the source of the cDNA or gDNA that made up the material.

Trimming removed 2 bases from V and 5 bases from J, with 12 bases in between. The CDR3 totals 14 residues. Germline CDR1 and CDR2: LGHNA and YSLEER. The assay was immunoSEQ multiplex PCR, and TCRdb's table has in-frame clones only and misses some. The table includes roughly 250,000 clones, about 89% detected once. The material sequenced was PBMCs or T cells enriched from blood (not recorded which). The chain recombines TRBV4-3 with TRBJ1-1; D possibly corresponds to TRBD1 (6 bases). This receptor was identified in a woman under 30 who had recovered from COVID-19. The CDR3 nucleotides read TGCGCCAGCAGCCAAACAGGGCTGGGGACTGAAGCTTTCTTT. Encoded protein: CASSQTGLGTEAFF.